In this sample, the clone carrying this T cell receptor beta chain turned up once. Isolated RNA was reverse transcribed in full, so expressed TCRB transcripts were sequenced. Sequencing used immunoSEQ multiplex PCR; TCRdb keeps in-frame clones, though not all of them. The repertoire holds hundreds of thousands of clones, with approximately 70% as singletons. The sample belongs to a study of beta chain features in type 1 diabetes. About 100 mL of blood, on average, came from one heparinised draw per donor. The germline V and J ends were trimmed by 2 bases and 0 bases, with 17 bases remaining between them. This CDR3 is 18 amino acids long. The germline V gene encodes CDR1 SGHTA and CDR2 FQGNSA.

Sample: naive CD4+ T cells from blood. The TCR was taken from a man aged 25 to 45 in good health. The chain recombines TRBV7-2 with TRBJ2-4; the D gene is possibly TRBD2 (7 bases). The CDR3: CASSLIRSGGLAKNIQYF. The CDR3 DNA reads TGTGCCAGCAGCTTAATCCGTTCGGGGGGCCTAGCCAAAAACATTCAGTACTTC. Variable domain in full (rest from reference TRBV7-2 and TRBJ2-4): GAGVSQSPSNKVTEKGKDVELRCDPISGHTALYWYRQSLGQGLEFLIYFQGNSAPDKSGLPSDRFSAERTGGSVSTLTIQRTQQEDSAVYLCASSLIRSGGLAKNIQYFGAGTRLSVL.